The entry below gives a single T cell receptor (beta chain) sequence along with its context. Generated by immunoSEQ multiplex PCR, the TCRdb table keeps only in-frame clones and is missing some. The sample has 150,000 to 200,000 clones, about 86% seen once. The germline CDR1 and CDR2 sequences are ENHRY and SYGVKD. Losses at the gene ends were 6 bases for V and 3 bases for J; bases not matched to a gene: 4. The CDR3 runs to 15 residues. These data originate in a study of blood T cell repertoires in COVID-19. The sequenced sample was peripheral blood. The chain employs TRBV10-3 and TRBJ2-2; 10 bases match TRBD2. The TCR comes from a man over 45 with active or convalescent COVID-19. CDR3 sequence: CAISRLAGDTGELFF. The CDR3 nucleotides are TGTGCCATCAGCCGCCTAGCGGGGGACACCGGGGAGCTGTTTTTT.